These 27 T cell receptor beta chains share one sample of origin, sequenced in a study of CD8 T cells in ankylosing spondylitis. MiXCR, applied by TCRdb to the 5' RACE reads, yields one record per CDR3 protein. The table has some 120,000 distinct CDR3 sequences, about 6.5% seen once. Sequenced: blood, either unsorted or a sorted T cell fraction (not recorded which). These receptors originate from a male donor with ankylosing spondylitis or in good health (not recorded which).

This clonotype appeared once. A read error may account for a junction end that differs from germline. CDR3 nucleotides: TGTGCCAGCAGCTTGGAAGGCGGCTACCCCTTC. The encoded protein is CASSLEGGYPF. V gene TRBV5-5 combines with J gene TRBJ1-2; D not certain. This CDR3 has 11 amino acids. The germline V gene has CDR1 SGHKS and CDR2 YYEKEE (reference sequence).

This clonotype appeared many times. V usage is TRBV5-6 and J usage is TRBJ1-5; D is unclear. CDR1 is SGHDT and CDR2 is YYEEEE in the germline V gene. The ends were cut back, 2 bases at V and 6 bases at J, with 9 bases in the middle. The CDR3 sequence is 13 residues long. This chain's CDR3 is CASSFGEGQPQHF. The CDR3, as DNA: TGTGCCAGCAGCTTCGGGGAGGGTCAGCCCCAGCATTTT.

This clonotype came up many times. The V call is TRBV6-1, the J call TRBJ1-2; the D gene is possibly TRBD1 (6 bases). V lost 2 bases, J lost 4 bases, and 14 bases lay in between. Germline CDR1 reads MNHNS; CDR2 reads SASEGT. This CDR3 comprises 15 residues. DNA of the CDR3: TGTGCCAGCAGTGAAATGGCGCAGGGGATCTATGGCTACACCTTC. Translating it yields CASSEMAQGIYGYTF.

This clonotype was seen many times. This rearrangement joins TRBV12-3 or TRBV12-4 to TRBJ2-1; TRBD2 agrees at 13 bases. This CDR3 has 16 residues. V lost 6 bases, J lost 8 bases, and 10 bases stayed unmatched. The CDR3 nucleotides read TGTGCCAGCAGCACGGGGACTAGCGGGATTTGGGATGAGCAGTTCTTC. Amino acids: CASSTGTSGIWDEQFF.

This clonotype occurred many times. The V call is TRBV12-3 or TRBV12-4, the J call TRBJ2-6; D gene ambiguous. V lost 6 bases, J lost 2 bases, and 14 bases lay in between. This CDR3 has 16 residues. The CDR3 here is CASSDSAGPGANVLTF. CDR3 coding DNA: TGTGCCAGCAGCGATTCAGCCGGCCCTGGGGCCAACGTCCTGACTTTC.

There are many counts of this clonotype. The chain has TRBV12-3 or TRBV12-4 and TRBJ1-5; D unclear. CDR3 length equals 15 residues. Trimming cost V 1 base and J 11 bases, with 18 bases left between them. CDR3 sequence (DNA): TGTGCCAGCAGTTTAGGGCAGGTGTGGGGAACGGCCCAGCATTTT. It codes for CASSLGQVWGTAQHF.

This clonotype was seen at least ten times. The rearrangement uses TRBV28 and TRBJ2-7; maybe TRBD2 (6 bases). CDR1 is MDHEN and CDR2 is SYDVKM in the germline V gene. The CDR3 runs 17 residues. The V end was cut by 3 bases, the J end by 0 bases, with 18 bases between. CDR3 coding DNA: TGTGCCAGCAGTTTTCCCCCGGGGCGGGGTAGCTCCTACGAGCAGTACTTC. It codes for CASSFPPGRGSSYEQYF. Looking up the rest from reference TRBV28 and TRBJ2-7 gives the full variable domain: DVKVTQSSRYLVKRTGEKVFLECVQDMDHENMFWYRQDPGLGLRLIYFSYDVKMKEKGDIPEGYSVSREKKERFSLILESASTNQTSMYLCASSFPPGRGSSYEQYFGPGTRLTVT.

This clonotype has a count of ten or more. The chain employs TRBV21-1 and TRBJ2-7; the D call in the table, TRBD1, was not verified against the DNA. TRBV21-1 corresponds to a pseudogene. This CDR3 region has 12 residues. In DNA, the CDR3 is TGTGCCAGCGGTGGACATATCTACGAGCAGTACTTC. This sequence encodes CASGGHIYEQYF.

This clonotype appeared many times. This chain uses TRBV20-1 with TRBJ2-2, with D uncertain. Looked up from germline, CDR1 is DFQATT and CDR2 is SNEGSKA (reference sequence). V lost 0 bases and J lost 0, with 5 bases in between. The CDR3 length is 14 residues. CDR3 amino acids: CSARDLANTGELFF. CDR3 nucleotides: TGCAGTGCTAGAGACCTGGCGAACACCGGGGAGCTGTTTTTT.

This clonotype was counted ten times or more. The V call is TRBV10-3, the J call TRBJ2-5, with unresolved D. V was shortened by 6 bases and J by 8 bases, with 13 bases between the two germline ends. Germline CDR1 reads ENHRY; CDR2 reads SYGVKD. The CDR3 has 12 amino acids. The CDR3 is CAIRPEGSTQYF. CDR3 bases: TGTGCCATCAGACCCGAAGGGTCTACCCAGTACTTC.

The sample holds many counts of this clonotype. The CDR3 bases are TGTGCCAGCAGCTTAGAATTGTCAGTCTACGATCTAGCCAAAAACATTCAGTACTTC. Its protein product is CASSLELSVYDLAKNIQYF. The V call is TRBV7-8, the J call TRBJ2-4; D unclear. Trimming left V 1 base short and J 0 bases short, with 19 bases between. The germline gives CDR1 SGHVS, CDR2 FQNEAQ. This CDR3 has 19 amino acids.

This clonotype was counted ten times or more. This chain uses TRBV7-2 with TRBJ1-1; TRBD1 might be the D (6 bases). This CDR3 region has 14 residues. The germline CDR1 and CDR2 sequences are SGHTA and FQGNSA. V was trimmed by 5 bases and J by 3 bases, leaving 13 bases between them. Written as DNA, the CDR3 is TGTGCCAGCAGCACCCGCGCAGGGGACACTGAAGCTTTCTTT. This sequence encodes CASSTRAGDTEAFF.

In its sample, this clonotype was seen many times. The CDR3 region is CASSLGGSGNTIYF. The CDR3 DNA reads TGTGCCAGCAGCCTGGGGGGATCTGGAAACACCATATATTTT. The chain uses TRBV12-3 or TRBV12-4 and TRBJ1-3; possible D gene TRBD1, 5 bases. The ends were cut back, 6 bases at V and 1 base at J, with 10 bases in the middle. The CDR3 runs to 14 residues.

V is TRBV7-6 and J is TRBJ2-5, with D possibly matching TRBD1 (6 bases). V was cut by 6 bases and J by 5 bases, with 13 bases left in between. CDR1 is SGHVS, CDR2 FNYEAQ, per germline. This CDR3 comprises 13 residues. CDR3 amino acids: CASSYRVGETQYF. Written as DNA, the CDR3 is TGTGCCAGCAGTTACAGGGTCGGCGAGACCCAGTACTTC.

There are many counts of this clonotype. The chain employs TRBV7-9 and TRBJ1-4, with D perhaps TRBD1 (5 bases). Germline CDR1 reads SEHNR; CDR2 reads FQNEAQ (reference sequence). Trimming cost V 5 bases and J 3 bases, with 10 bases left between them. This CDR3 region has 14 residues. The CDR3 loop is CASSPDRSNEKLFF. The CDR3 DNA follows: TGTGCCAGCAGCCCAGACAGATCTAATGAAAAACTGTTTTTT. Based on the CDR3 plus reference TRBV7-9 and TRBJ1-4, the full variable domain is DTGVSQNPRHKITKRGQNVTFRCDPISEHNRLYWYRQTLGQGPEFLTYFQNEAQLEKSRLLSDRFSAERPKGSFSTLEIQRTEQGDSAMYLCASSPDRSNEKLFFGSGTQLSVL.

This clonotype was observed at least ten times. This chain connects TRBV5-1 to TRBJ1-2, with 7 bases aligning to TRBD1. Germline V lookup: CDR1 SGHRS, CDR2 YFSETQ. The CDR3 is 14 residues long. V lost 4 bases, J lost 7 bases, and 10 bases stayed unmatched. The CDR3 DNA follows: TGCGCCAGCAGCGCGGACACAGGGGAGAGTGGCTACACCTTC. Translated: CASSADTGESGYTF.

This clonotype has a count of ten or more. The chain uses TRBV5-1 and TRBJ2-3, with D perhaps matching TRBD2 (6 bases). Looked up from germline, CDR1 is SGHRS and CDR2 is YFSETQ. V was shortened by 4 bases and J by 5 bases, with 17 bases between the two germline ends. The CDR3 extends over 15 amino acids. The CDR3 region is CASSVADGTRDTQYF. In DNA, the CDR3 is TGCGCCAGCAGCGTAGCGGACGGGACGAGAGATACGCAGTATTTT.

This clonotype was recorded many times. The chain carries TRBV15 and TRBJ2-3, with D unresolved. The CDR3 has 16 residues. Germline V gives CDR1 LNHNV, CDR2 YYDKDF (reference sequence). Trimming took off 1 base at V and 2 bases at J, with 13 bases between the two ends. The DNA for the CDR3 is TGTGCCACCAGCAGAGGGTTGGGCCAACTCACAGATACGCAGTATTTT. Translating gives CATSRGLGQLTDTQYF.

This clonotype was detected many times. The junction shows a germline mismatch at one end, possibly a read error. The gene calls are TRBV10-3 and TRBJ1-1; D gene unclear. The CDR3 extends over 11 amino acids. Germline V gene lookup returns CDR1 ENHRY and CDR2 SYGVKD. The CDR3 here is CAISGNSEAFF. The CDR3 DNA sequence: TGTGCCATCAGTGGTAACAGTGAAGCTTTCTTT.

Many counts were recorded for this clonotype. The rearrangement uses TRBV5-1 and TRBJ1-1; the D is unclear. This CDR3 spans 14 amino acids. From germline, CDR1 is SGHRS and CDR2 YFSETQ. Between the trimmed V and J ends, which lost 0 bases and 0 bases, there was a span of 6 bases. CDR3 coding DNA: TGCGCCAGCAGCTTGGGGTCCTTGAACACTGAAGCTTTCTTT. Amino acid sequence: CASSLGSLNTEAFF.

In its sample, this clonotype was seen many times. The CDR3 coding sequence is TGTGCCAGCAGAAGGGACATTAGCAATCAGCCCCAGCATTTT. Its protein is CASRRDISNQPQHF. V usage is TRBV28 and J usage is TRBJ1-5; TRBD1 is a possible D gene (6 bases). The germline V and J ends were trimmed by 6 bases and 0 bases, with 9 bases remaining between them. The CDR3 length is 14 residues. In germline, CDR1 is MDHEN, CDR2 SYDVKM.

This clonotype was picked up many times. The chain carries TRBV7-3 and TRBJ1-2; tentatively, D is TRBD1 (5 bases). Between the trimmed V and J ends, which lost 1 base and 8 bases, there was a span of 8 bases. Germline lookup yields CDR1 SGHTA and CDR2 FQGTGA. This CDR3 region has 12 residues. CDR3 region: CASSLMGGGYTF. DNA of the CDR3: TGTGCCAGCAGCTTAATGGGGGGGGGCTACACCTTC.

This clonotype was recorded many times. V is TRBV29-1 and J is TRBJ2-1; D possibly uses TRBD1 or TRBD2 (5 bases each). Germline CDR1 is SQVTM and CDR2 is ANQGSEA. With 7 bases removed from V and 6 bases from J, the gap between germline ends came to 22 bases. The CDR3 is made up of 15 amino acids. The CDR3 DNA sequence: TGCAGCGCAGGGACCGTCCTCCAGGCCCTCAATGAGCAGTTCTTC. Protein product: CSAGTVLQALNEQFF.

This clonotype was seen at least ten times. CDR3 in DNA: TGTGCCAGCAACCCTTCGGCGGGAGGGCAAGAGACCCAGTACTTC. It is translated as CASNPSAGGQETQYF. The rearrangement links TRBV9 to TRBJ2-5, with TRBD2 matching over 9 bases. Germline V gene sequence: CDR1 SGDLS, CDR2 YYNGEE. The CDR3 is 15 residues long. The V segment lost 6 bases and the J segment 2 bases; nucleotides outside the gene matches: 8.

This clonotype appeared many times. V gene TRBV7-6 combines with J gene TRBJ2-5; 7 bases fit TRBD1. From germline, CDR1 is SGHVS and CDR2 FNYEAQ. This CDR3 is built from 14 residues. The V and J ends lost 6 bases and 3 bases, in that order; junction bases with no gene match: 7. CDR3 sequence reads: CASSSGGVKETQYF. CDR3 bases: TGTGCCAGCAGTTCAGGGGGTGTGAAAGAGACCCAGTACTTC.

This clonotype was detected many times. This chain uses TRBV29-1 with TRBJ2-7, with 9 bases that match TRBD1. The CDR3 totals 13 residues. Germline CDR1 and CDR2: SQVTM and ANQGSEA. Trimming took 6 bases from V and 3 from J; bases not matched to a gene: 6. The CDR3 DNA reads TGCAGCGTCGGACAGGGGAACAGCTACGAGCAGTACTTC. It is translated as CSVGQGNSYEQYF.

This clonotype was counted at least ten times. The CDR3 region is CASSRGTGWEKLFF. Here the CDR3 DNA reads TGTGCCAGCAGCCGGGGGACAGGTTGGGAAAAACTGTTTTTT. The chain uses TRBV14 and TRBJ1-4, with 8 bases identical to TRBD1. The junction had 6 bases not matched to a gene; V was cut back by 4 bases and J by 8 bases. Germline values: CDR1 SGHDN, CDR2 FVKESK. This CDR3 is built from 14 residues.